This is a list of T cell receptor beta chains from one sample in a study of blood T cell repertoires in COVID-19. The method was immunoSEQ multiplex PCR; TCRdb's version includes in-frame clones alone and lacks a portion of them. The table lists 250,000 or so clones, 80% to 85% of them singletons. Sequencing used peripheral blood. The origin of the receptors is a woman between 35 and 50 years old who had recovered from COVID-19. Both conserved end residues are part of each CDR3. A D gene is named only where the DNA matches it firmly. Some rows have no size entry. The others give once, few or many, or a class for an expanded clone.

clone size	V gene	J gene	D gene	CDR3 DNA	CDR3 protein
few	TRBV10-3	TRBJ2-3	TRBD1	TGTGCCATCAGTGCCATGACAGGGGGCCGCACAGATACGCAGTATTTT	CAISAMTGGRTDTQYF
.	TRBV7-2	TRBJ2-5	.	TGTGCCAGCAGCTTATCGGGACTCCAAGAGACCCAGTACTTC	CASSLSGLQETQYF
.	TRBV5-1	TRBJ2-5	.	TGCGCCAGCAGCCCCAACCAGGGGAGGGGGGAGACCCAGTACTTC	CASSPNQGRGETQYF
.	TRBV10-3	TRBJ2-1	TRBD1	TGTGCCATCAGTGATGGGACAGGGGTGGATGAGCAGTTCTTC	CAISDGTGVDEQFF
few	TRBV7-3	TRBJ1-5	TRBD1	TGTGCCAGCAGTCAGGCAGGGGGTCAGCCCCAGCATTTT	CASSQAGGQPQHF
once	TRBV11-2	TRBJ1-1	.	TGTGCCAGCAGCTTAGGCAGGAACACTGAAGCTTTCTTT	CASSLGRNTEAFF
.	TRBV11-2	TRBJ2-5	TRBD1	TGTGCCAGCAGCTTAGATCAAACAGGGGGTACTCGAGTAGAGACCCAGTACTTC	CASSLDQTGGTRVETQYF
few	TRBV5-4	TRBJ2-7	TRBD2	TGTGCCAGCAGCACTAGCGGGGGGGCCTACGAGCAGTACTTC	CASSTSGGAYEQYF
.	TRBV5-1	TRBJ1-2	TRBD1	TGCGCCAGCAGAGGGACAGACTATGGCTACACCTTC	CASRGTDYGYTF
.	TRBV2	TRBJ1-1	TRBD1	TGTGCCAGCAGCATACTTCAACAGGGGATGAACACTGAAGCTTTCTTT	CASSILQQGMNTEAFF
.	TRBV2	TRBJ2-1	.	TGTGCCAGCAGTGAAGAGCTAGCATTTGAGCAGTTCTTC	CASSEELAFEQFF
.	TRBV11-1	TRBJ1-2	TRBD1	TGTGCCAGCAGTTACCAACTAGGACAGGGGAACTATGGCTACACCTTC	CASSYQLGQGNYGYTF
.	TRBV7-6	TRBJ2-1	TRBD1	TGTGCCAGCAGCTTAGGGGGACAGGGTGTCCCGCAGTTCTTC	CASSLGGQGVPQFF
.	TRBV2	TRBJ1-4	.	TGTGCCAGCAGCCGGCCCGGGGGTGAAAAACTGTTTTTT	CASSRPGGEKLFF
.	TRBV5-1	TRBJ1-6	TRBD1	TGCGCCAGCAGCTTGGCAGGGGGCAGATACTCACCCCTCCACTTT	CASSLAGGRYSPLHF
once	TRBV5-1	TRBJ1-3	TRBD1	TGCGCCAGCAGCCAACGGACAGGGCGGGGAAACACCATATATTTT	CASSQRTGRGNTIYF
few	TRBV18	TRBJ1-2	.	TGTGCCAGCTCACCGGACAGTGGTGTCTATGGCTACACCTTC	CASSPDSGVYGYTF
once	TRBV25-1	TRBJ1-5	.	TGTGCCAGCAGTGGAATCAGGGATTTACAGCCCCAGCATTTT	CASSGIRDLQPQHF
few	TRBV5-4	TRBJ2-7	TRBD2	TGTGCCAGCAGCGCGGGACTAGCAACCTACGAGCAGTACTTC	CASSAGLATYEQYF
.	TRBV28	TRBJ2-7	TRBD1	TGTGCCAGCAGGCCTACAGGGGCCGAGCAGTACTTC	CASRPTGAEQYF
.	TRBV6-5	TRBJ1-5	.	TGTGCCAGCAGTTCGCGACAGGACAATCAGCCCCAGCATTTT	CASSSRQDNQPQHF
.	TRBV28	TRBJ2-6	TRBD1	TGTGCCAGCAGCCTTGGGACAGGGGGCATCTCTGGGGCCAACGTCCTGACTTTC	CASSLGTGGISGANVLTF
.	TRBV6-5	TRBJ1-6	TRBD1	TGTGCCAGCAGGACGATACAGGGGAGGAATTCACCCCTCCACTTT	CASRTIQGRNSPLHF
few	TRBV5-1	TRBJ2-2	.	TGCGCCAGCAGCCCGCGCAGGGGTAGTAACACCGGGGAGCTGTTTTTT	CASSPRRGSNTGELFF
.	TRBV28	TRBJ1-6	.	TGTGCCAGCAGCCACAGGGTAGGGAATTCACCCCTCCACTTT	CASSHRVGNSPLHF
once	TRBV4-1	TRBJ1-6	.	TGCGCCAGCAGCCAAGGAGGGCGAGACCACTCCTATAATTCACCCCTCCACTTT	CASSQGGRDHSYNSPLHF
.	TRBV6-5	TRBJ1-4	TRBD1	TGTGCCAGCAGGGGGACAGGGCTTAATGAAAAACTGTTTTTT	CASRGTGLNEKLFF
.	TRBV3-1/TRBV3-2	TRBJ2-3	.	TGTGCCAGCAGTCTCGAGGCGCAGGGCCCGCAGTATTTT	CASSLEAQGPQYF
.	TRBV4-2	TRBJ2-2	TRBD2	TGTGCCAGCAGCCAAGCAACTAGCGTGTACGGGGAGCTGTTTTTT	CASSQATSVYGELFF
.	TRBV3-1/TRBV3-2	TRBJ2-4	TRBD1	TGTGCCAGCTCGGGACAGGAGGCCAAAAACATTCAGTACTTC	CASSGQEAKNIQYF
.	TRBV30	TRBJ2-7	.	TGTGCCTGGAACTACGGAGGGTCCTACGAGCAGTACTTC	CAWNYGGSYEQYF
.	TRBV20-1	TRBJ2-7	.	TGCAGTGCTAGAGTGGACTTTCAGTACTTC	CSARVDFQYF
.	TRBV5-1	TRBJ2-5	TRBD2	TGCGCCAGCAGCTCCAAGACTAGCGGGGAAAACTTC	CASSSKTSGENF
.	TRBV5-5	TRBJ2-1	.	TGTGCCAGCAGCTTTCTTACAAGTTTGATGGATGAGCAGTTCTTC	CASSFLTSLMDEQFF
.	TRBV2	TRBJ2-3	.	TGTGCCAGCAGTGAGGTATCTCAGGAAGATACGCAGTATTTT	CASSEVSQEDTQYF
.	TRBV3-1/TRBV3-2	TRBJ2-1	.	TGTGCCAGCAGCCAAGGGTCGCAGTACTCCTACAATGAGCAGTTCTTC	CASSQGSQYSYNEQFF